One sample yielded the 6 T cell receptor beta chains listed below, sequenced in a study of patients and donors after allogeneic stem cell transplantation. TCRdb passed the RT-PCR reads through MiXCR, listing each CDR3 protein once. The top ten hold approximately 5.9% of the sample, which has about 960,000 distinct CDR3 sequences, approximately 19% seen once. Sequencing input: blood, either unsorted or a sorted T cell fraction (not recorded which). These receptors all come from a human donor who was either an allogeneic HSCT recipient or a stem cell or donor lymphocyte infusion donor (not recorded which). It is not recorded whose cells these are; they may come from a transplant donor.

At least ten counts were recorded for this clonotype. This CDR3 is CAISEPGANTGELFF. CDR3 nucleotide sequence: TGTGCCATCAGTGAGCCGGGGGCGAACACCGGGGAGCTGTTTTTT. The chain has TRBV10-3 and TRBJ2-2, with D perhaps matching TRBD2 (6 bases). Deletions cut 2 bases from V and 0 bases from J, with 7 bases between. The length of the CDR3 is 15 residues. Germline CDR1 and CDR2: ENHRY and SYGVKD.

The CDR3 reads CSATPGAHSNQPQHF. The CDR3 DNA reads TGCAGTGCTACCCCAGGGGCCCATAGCAATCAGCCCCAGCATTTT. The chain is built from TRBV20-1 and TRBJ1-5, with a tentative D call TRBD1 (6 bases). V was clipped by 4 bases and J by 0 bases, with 13 bases between them. In germline, CDR1 is DFQATT, CDR2 SNEGSKA (reference sequence). The CDR3 has 15 amino acids.

This chain uses TRBV3-1 with TRBJ1-5; D ambiguous. Germline lookup yields CDR1 LGHDT and CDR2 YNNKEL (reference sequence). This CDR3 comprises 15 residues. Trimming took off 0 bases at V and 6 bases at J, with 12 bases between the two ends. The CDR3 is CASSQDTTPSQPQHF. The CDR3 region has the DNA TGTGCCAGCAGCCAAGATACGACACCAAGTCAGCCCCAGCATTTT.

This clonotype was detected ten times or more. The J gene is TRBJ1-1, the V gene TRBV5-1, with D unresolved. Trimming stripped 6 bases from V and 1 base from J, with 13 bases between. This CDR3 is 14 amino acids long. The germline CDR1 and CDR2 sequences are SGHRS and YFSETQ. In nucleotides, the CDR3 is TGCGCCAGCACCTCCCCGGGGAGGAACACTGAAGCTTTCTTT. This encodes CASTSPGRNTEAFF. Looking up the rest from reference TRBV5-1 and TRBJ1-1 gives the full variable domain: KAGVTQTPRYLIKTRGQQVTLSCSPISGHRSVSWYQQTPGQGLQFLFEYFSETQRNKGNFPGRFSGRQFSNSRSEMNVSTLELGDSALYLCASTSPGRNTEAFFGQGTRLTVV.

The CDR3 region is CASSSSGGAKYNSPLHF. DNA for the CDR3: TGCGCCAGCAGCTCCTCCGGCGGGGCCAAATATAATTCACCCCTCCACTTT. V gene TRBV5-1 combines with J gene TRBJ1-6; D is perhaps TRBD1 (5 bases). Germline V CDR1 and CDR2: SGHRS, YFSETQ. The length of the CDR3 is 17 residues. The V gene lost 3 bases and the J gene lost 4 bases, with 17 bases spanning the gap.

The V gene is TRBV10-3, the J gene TRBJ1-4; 8 nucleotides match TRBD1. J was trimmed by 5 bases and V by 2 bases; bases with no gene match: 7. The CDR3 sequence is 16 residues long. Germline CDR1 reads ENHRY; CDR2 reads SYGVKD. The CDR3 reads CAISELRQGMNEKLFF. The CDR3 DNA is TGTGCCATCAGTGAGCTTCGACAGGGGATGAATGAAAAACTGTTTTTT.